This T cell receptor (beta chain) stems from a study of OX40 agonist ivuxolimab in advanced cancers. General study results and limits: The study found that CD8+ T cells averaged more expanded clones than CD4+. Compared with others, partial responders at 0.1-3.0 mg/kg displayed clonal expansion among the lowest.

The V end lost 7 bases, the J end lost 6 bases, and 12 bases lay between the germline ends. Germline lookup yields CDR1 LNHDA and CDR2 SQIVND (reference sequence). This CDR3 contains 13 residues. As concerns this clone: The antigen remains unidentified.

Here immunoSEQ multiplex PCR was the method, and the copy in TCRdb shows in-frame clones only, minus some. The table shows roughly 120,000 clones, with 85% to 95% occurring only once. This clonotype was obtained from an adult with an advanced solid tumor such as melanoma, head and neck, liver or kidney cancer. The sample consisted of CD4+ or CD8+ T cells sorted from blood, taken in a trial of the OX40 agonist ivuxolimab. J is TRBJ2-2 and V is TRBV19, with D possibly matching TRBD2 (6 bases). This CDR3 is CASMTSAPGELFF. The DNA of the CDR3 is TGTGCCAGTATGACTAGTGCTCCCGGGGAGCTGTTTTTT.